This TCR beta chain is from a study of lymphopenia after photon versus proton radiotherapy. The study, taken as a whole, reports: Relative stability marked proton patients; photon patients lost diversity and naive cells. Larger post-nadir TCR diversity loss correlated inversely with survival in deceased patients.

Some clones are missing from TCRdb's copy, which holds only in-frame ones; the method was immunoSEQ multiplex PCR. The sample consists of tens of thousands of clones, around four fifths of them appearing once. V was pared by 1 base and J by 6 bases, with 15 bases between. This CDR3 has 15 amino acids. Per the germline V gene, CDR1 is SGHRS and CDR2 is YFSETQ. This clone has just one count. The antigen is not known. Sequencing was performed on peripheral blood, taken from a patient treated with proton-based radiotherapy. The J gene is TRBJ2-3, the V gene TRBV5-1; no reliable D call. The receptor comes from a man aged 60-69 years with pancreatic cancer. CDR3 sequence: CASSLYSPNADTQYF. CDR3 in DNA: TGCGCCAGCAGCTTGTACAGTCCCAACGCGGATACGCAGTATTTT.